A single T cell receptor beta chain is shown here with its context. This sample stems from a study of T cells expressing NK-cell markers. Each CDR3 protein gets one entry in TCRdb, which reprocessed the 5' RACE reads and gives no DNA. Its table records around 260,000 distinct CDR3 sequences. Germline CDR1 and CDR2: DFQATT and SNEGSKA (reference sequence). The CDR3 totals 14 residues. The clonotype comes from a woman between 18 and 70 years old in good health. Material for sequencing was blood T cells: a sorted CD56 or NKG2C T cell subset, CD4+ or CD8+ T cells, or bulk PBMC T cells (not recorded which). The chain combines TRBV20-1 with TRBJ1-1. CDR3 sequence reads: CSARDPQKNTEAFF.